This T cell receptor beta chain was sequenced in a study of T-cell reconstitution after alpha-beta-depleted transplantation in children. Preparation of the TCRbeta library involved a method that used unique molecular identifiers. Each CDR3 protein gets one entry after TCRdb re-called the PCR reads with MiXCR. Of 90,000 to 100,000 distinct CDR3 sequences listed, 23% were seen once; the top ten hold about a fifth. The CDR3 is made up of 15 amino acids. Trimming cost V 4 bases and J 3 bases, with 19 bases left between them. Germline assignment: CDR1 DFQATT and CDR2 SNEGSKA (reference sequence). The sequences come from PBMCs, collected before TCRalphabeta/CD19-depleted stem cell transplant. The sequence derives from a boy aged 2-9 years with acute lymphoblastic leukemia, due to receive a stem cell transplant. The V call is TRBV20-1, the J call TRBJ2-7; no clear D gene. CDR3 in DNA: TGCAGTGCTATCGATCCACTTAACCTTCTCTACGAGCAGTACTTC. Its protein is CSAIDPLNLLYEQYF.